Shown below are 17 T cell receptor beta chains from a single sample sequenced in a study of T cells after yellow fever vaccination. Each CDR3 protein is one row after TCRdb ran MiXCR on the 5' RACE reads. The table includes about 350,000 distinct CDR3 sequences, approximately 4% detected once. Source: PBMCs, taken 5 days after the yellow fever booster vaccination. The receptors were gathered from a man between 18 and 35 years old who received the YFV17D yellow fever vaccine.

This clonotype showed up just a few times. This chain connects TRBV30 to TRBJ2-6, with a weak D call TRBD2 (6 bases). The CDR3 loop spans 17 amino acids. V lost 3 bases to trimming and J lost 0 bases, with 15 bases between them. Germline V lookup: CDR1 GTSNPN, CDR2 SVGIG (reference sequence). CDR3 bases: TGTGCCTGGAGAGTAGGAGGGATAAGCTCTGGGGCCAACGTCCTGACTTTC. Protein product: CAWRVGGISSGANVLTF.

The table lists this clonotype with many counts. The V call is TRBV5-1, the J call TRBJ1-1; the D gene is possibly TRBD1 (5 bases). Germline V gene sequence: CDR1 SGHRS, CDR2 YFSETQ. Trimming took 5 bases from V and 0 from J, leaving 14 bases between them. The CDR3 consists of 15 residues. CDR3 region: CASRKSQGMNTEAFF. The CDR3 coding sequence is TGCGCCAGCAGGAAATCCCAGGGCATGAACACTGAAGCTTTCTTT.

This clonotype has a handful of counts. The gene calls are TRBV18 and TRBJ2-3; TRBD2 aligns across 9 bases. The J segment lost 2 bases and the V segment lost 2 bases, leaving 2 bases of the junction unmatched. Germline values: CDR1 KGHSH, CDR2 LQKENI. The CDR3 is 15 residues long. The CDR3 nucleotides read TGTGCCAGCTCACCAGCGGGGGGGCCCACAGATACGCAGTATTTT. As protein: CASSPAGGPTDTQYF.

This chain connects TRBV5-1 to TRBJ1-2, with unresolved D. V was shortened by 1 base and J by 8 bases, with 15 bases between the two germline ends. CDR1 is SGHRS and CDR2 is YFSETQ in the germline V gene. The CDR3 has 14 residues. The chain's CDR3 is CASSLPKAGRGYTF. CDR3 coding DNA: TGCGCCAGCAGCTTGCCCAAGGCCGGACGGGGCTACACCTTC.

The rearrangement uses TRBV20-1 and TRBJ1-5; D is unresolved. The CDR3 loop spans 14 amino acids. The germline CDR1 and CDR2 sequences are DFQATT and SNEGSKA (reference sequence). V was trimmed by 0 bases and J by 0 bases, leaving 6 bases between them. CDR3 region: CSAREQNSNQPQHF. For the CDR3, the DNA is TGCAGTGCTAGAGAACAGAATAGCAATCAGCCCCAGCATTTT.

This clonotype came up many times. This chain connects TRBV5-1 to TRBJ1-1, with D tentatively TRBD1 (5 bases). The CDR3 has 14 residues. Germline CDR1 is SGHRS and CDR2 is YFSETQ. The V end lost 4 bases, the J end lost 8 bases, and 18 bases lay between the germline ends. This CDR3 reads CASSTGAQGMEAFF. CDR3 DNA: TGCGCCAGCAGCACCGGGGCCCAAGGGATGGAAGCTTTCTTT.

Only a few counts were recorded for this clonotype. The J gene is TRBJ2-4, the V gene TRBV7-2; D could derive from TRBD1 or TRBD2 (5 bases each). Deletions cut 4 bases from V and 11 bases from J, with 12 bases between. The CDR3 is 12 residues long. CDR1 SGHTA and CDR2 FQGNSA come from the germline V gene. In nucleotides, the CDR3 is TGTGCCAGCAGCTCCAGGGAGAAAGTTCAGTACTTC. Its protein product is CASSSREKVQYF.

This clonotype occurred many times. CDR3 nucleotide sequence: TGTGCCAGCAGCCCCTGGGACGGCGAGCAGTACTTC. Its protein is CASSPWDGEQYF. The chain combines TRBV7-2 with TRBJ2-7; D is possibly TRBD1 or TRBD2 (5 bases each). The germline V and J ends were trimmed by 5 bases and 6 bases, with 11 bases remaining between them. The CDR3 is 12 amino acids. Per germline, CDR1 SGHTA and CDR2 FQGNSA.

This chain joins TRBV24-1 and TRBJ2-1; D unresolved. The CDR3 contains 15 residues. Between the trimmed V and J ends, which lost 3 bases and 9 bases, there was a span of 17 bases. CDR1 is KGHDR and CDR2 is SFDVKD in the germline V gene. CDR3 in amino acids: CATSDGRLGPAEQFF. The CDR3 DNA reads TGTGCCACCAGTGATGGCCGGTTGGGTCCTGCTGAGCAGTTCTTC.

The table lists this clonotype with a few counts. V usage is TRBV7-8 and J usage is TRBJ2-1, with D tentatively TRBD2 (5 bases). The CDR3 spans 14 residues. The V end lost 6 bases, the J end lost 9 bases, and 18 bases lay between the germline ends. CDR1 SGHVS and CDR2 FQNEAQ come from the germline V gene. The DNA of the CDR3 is TGTGCCAGCAGTGTGGGGAGAACGGTACTTGAGCAGTTCTTC. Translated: CASSVGRTVLEQFF.

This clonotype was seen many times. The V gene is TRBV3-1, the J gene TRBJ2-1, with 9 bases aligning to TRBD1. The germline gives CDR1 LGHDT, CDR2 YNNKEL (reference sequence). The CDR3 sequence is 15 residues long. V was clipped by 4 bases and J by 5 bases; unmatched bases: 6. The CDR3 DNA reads TGTGCCAGCAGCCGATGGACAGGGGCGCACAATGAGCAGTTCTTC. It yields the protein CASSRWTGAHNEQFF.

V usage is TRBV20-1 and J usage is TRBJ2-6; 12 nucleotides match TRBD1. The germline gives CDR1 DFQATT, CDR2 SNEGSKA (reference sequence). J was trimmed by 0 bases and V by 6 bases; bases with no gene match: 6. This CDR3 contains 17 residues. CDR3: CSAPGTGGFSGANVLTF. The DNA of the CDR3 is TGCAGTGCCCCCGGGACAGGGGGCTTCTCTGGGGCCAACGTCCTGACTTTC.

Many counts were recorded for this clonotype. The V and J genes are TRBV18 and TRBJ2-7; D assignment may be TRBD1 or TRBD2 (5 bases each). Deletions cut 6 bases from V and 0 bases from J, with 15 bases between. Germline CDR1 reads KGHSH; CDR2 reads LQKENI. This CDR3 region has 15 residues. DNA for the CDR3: TGTGCCAGCTCCCGGGCCCCAGGGAGCTCCTACGAGCAGTACGTC. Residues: CASSRAPGSSYEQYV.

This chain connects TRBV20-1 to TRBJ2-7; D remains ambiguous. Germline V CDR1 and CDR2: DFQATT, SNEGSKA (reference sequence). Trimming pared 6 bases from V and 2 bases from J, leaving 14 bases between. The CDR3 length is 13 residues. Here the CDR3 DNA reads TGCAGTGCAACGGACGGAGTAACCTACGAGCAGTACTTC. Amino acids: CSATDGVTYEQYF.

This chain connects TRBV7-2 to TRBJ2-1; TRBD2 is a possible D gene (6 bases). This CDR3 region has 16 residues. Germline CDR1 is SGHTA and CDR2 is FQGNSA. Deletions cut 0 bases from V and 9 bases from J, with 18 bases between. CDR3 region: CASSLAGMTRGGEQFF. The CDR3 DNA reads TGTGCCAGCAGCTTAGCCGGGATGACTAGAGGCGGTGAGCAGTTCTTC.

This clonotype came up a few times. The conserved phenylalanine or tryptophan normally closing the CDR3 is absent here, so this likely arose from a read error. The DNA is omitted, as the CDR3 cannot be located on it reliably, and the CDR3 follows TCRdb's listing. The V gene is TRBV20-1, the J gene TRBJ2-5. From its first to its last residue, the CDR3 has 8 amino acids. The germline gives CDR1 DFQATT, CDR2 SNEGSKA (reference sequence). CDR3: CSARSGVS.

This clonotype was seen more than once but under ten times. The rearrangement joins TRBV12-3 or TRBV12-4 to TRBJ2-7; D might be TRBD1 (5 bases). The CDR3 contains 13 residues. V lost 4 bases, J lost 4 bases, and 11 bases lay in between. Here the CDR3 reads CASSSTDTYEQYF. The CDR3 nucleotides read TGTGCCAGCAGTTCGACAGATACGTACGAGCAGTACTTC.